A single sample is the source of the 28 T cell receptor beta chains below, sequenced in a study of T cell responses to AZD1222 COVID-19 vaccine. Sequencing used immunoSEQ multiplex PCR; TCRdb keeps in-frame clones, though not all of them. This sample yields roughly 120,000 clones, of which around 87% are seen a single time; approximately 1.2% belongs to the top ten. The source was peripheral blood, collected on day 0 of AZD1222 vaccination. The receptors were sampled from an adult in good health.

V usage is TRBV21-1 and J usage is TRBJ1-2; the D segment call TRBD1 is taken from the table without a DNA check. TRBV21-1 is termed a pseudogene. The length of the CDR3 is 16 residues. In DNA form, the CDR3 reads TGTGCCAGCAGCACCCTACACGATGACAGGGACTATGGCTACACCTTC. Its translation: CASSTLHDDRDYGYTF.

The chain recombines TRBV4-2 with TRBJ1-4; no definite D call. There are 14 residues in the CDR3. Trimming left V 1 base short and J 8 bases short, with 11 bases between. From germline, CDR1 is LGHNA and CDR2 YNFKEQ. CDR3 sequence (DNA): TGTGCCAGCAGCCAAGGATTCGGGGTAGAAAAACTGTTTTTT. It translates to CASSQGFGVEKLFF.

The chain links TRBV6-2 or TRBV6-3 to TRBJ2-5, with TRBD1 matching 8 bases. The CDR3 totals 14 residues. Germline CDR1 is MNHEY and CDR2 is SVGEGT. The V segment lost 5 bases and the J segment 3 bases; nucleotides outside the gene matches: 5. Written as DNA, the CDR3 is TGTGCCAGCAGTCCCCGACAGGGGAAAGAGACCCAGTACTTC. Its protein product is CASSPRQGKETQYF.

This chain links TRBV10-1 with TRBJ2-1, with D unclear. Germline V gives CDR1 WNHNN, CDR2 SYGVQD (reference sequence). The CDR3 spans 14 residues. Between the trimmed V and J ends, which lost 1 base and 7 bases, there was a span of 11 bases. CDR3 region: CASSELGRSNEQFF. CDR3 DNA sequence: TGCGCCAGCAGTGAGTTAGGCCGTTCGAATGAGCAGTTCTTC.

The count of this clone is one. The chain combines TRBV5-1 with TRBJ2-5; 10 bases line up with TRBD1. In germline, CDR1 is SGHRS, CDR2 YFSETQ. This CDR3 has 13 amino acids. Trimming at V came to 6 bases and at J to 4 bases, leaving 3 bases not matched to a gene. The CDR3 region has the DNA TGCGCCAGCACTCGGGACAGGGGAGAGACCCAGTACTTC. It encodes CASTRDRGETQYF.

The genes are TRBV12-3 or TRBV12-4 and TRBJ2-5, with TRBD1 identical over 8 bases. Trimming took 6 bases from V and 7 from J; bases not matched to a gene: 7. The CDR3 sequence is 13 residues long. The CDR3 loop reads CASRKTGAWTQYF. The CDR3 coding sequence is TGTGCCAGCAGAAAGACAGGGGCATGGACCCAGTACTTC.

This clone was detected once. V and J are TRBV5-1 and TRBJ2-3; D unclear. Germline-derived CDR1 and CDR2 are SGHRS and YFSETQ. The ends were cut back, 0 bases at V and 5 bases at J, with 1 base in the middle. The CDR3 length is 11 residues. The CDR3 protein is CASSLGDTQYF. The CDR3 region has the DNA TGCGCCAGCAGCTTGGGAGATACGCAGTATTTT. Filled out from reference TRBV5-1 and TRBJ2-3, the complete variable domain reads KAGVTQTPRYLIKTRGQQVTLSCSPISGHRSVSWYQQTPGQGLQFLFEYFSETQRNKGNFPGRFSGRQFSNSRSEMNVSTLELGDSALYLCASSLGDTQYFGPGTRLTVL.

This clone has only a few counts. V and J are TRBV30 and TRBJ2-7; no firm D call. This CDR3 spans 13 amino acids. Germline CDR1 is GTSNPN and CDR2 is SVGIG (reference sequence). V shed 1 base and J shed 0 bases, with 7 bases lying between them. The CDR3 DNA follows: TGTGCCTGGAGTGGGGCCAACTCCTACGAGCAGTACTTC. Translated: CAWSGANSYEQYF.

The chain's CDR3 is CASSPGTSGDLRKTQYF. The CDR3 DNA follows: TGTGCCAGCTCACCAGGGACTAGCGGTGATCTTCGGAAGACCCAGTACTTC. The chain is built from TRBV18 and TRBJ2-5; 11 bases are a match to TRBD2. The germline gives CDR1 KGHSH, CDR2 LQKENI. V was pared by 2 bases and J by 6 bases, with 11 bases of the junction left unmatched. The CDR3 runs to 17 residues.

This clone has only one observation. V gene TRBV5-4 combines with J gene TRBJ2-1, with TRBD2 identical over 10 bases. With V trimmed by 4 bases and J by 0 bases, 13 bases remained unmatched. CDR3 length equals 19 residues. The germline V gene encodes CDR1 SGHNT and CDR2 YYREEE (reference sequence). CDR3 residues: CASSRLAGGTTSSYNEQFF. CDR3 nucleotides: TGTGCCAGCAGCCGGTTAGCGGGGGGTACTACAAGCTCCTACAATGAGCAGTTCTTC. Full variable domain (missing parts from reference TRBV5-4 and TRBJ2-1): ETGVTQSPTHLIKTRGQQVTLRCSSQSGHNTVSWYQQALGQGPQFIFQYYREEENGRGNFPPRFSGLQFPNYSSELNVNALELDDSALYLCASSRLAGGTTSSYNEQFFGPGTRLTVL.

The chain is built from TRBV19 and TRBJ2-1, with 7 bases fitting TRBD2. Per germline, CDR1 LNHDA and CDR2 SQIVND (reference sequence). With V trimmed by 7 bases and J by 0 bases, 6 bases remained unmatched. The CDR3 length is 15 residues. The CDR3 DNA is TGTGCCAGTACTCGTACGGGGGGCTCCTACAATGAGCAGTTCTTC. Translating gives CASTRTGGSYNEQFF.

The rearrangement links TRBV3-1 (or the pseudogene TRBV3-2) to TRBJ1-4; 7 nucleotides match TRBD1. The CDR3 spans 16 residues. The germline V gene has CDR1 LGHDT and CDR2 YNNKEL (reference sequence). Germline trimming cut 0 bases from V and 5 bases from J; bases unmatched to any gene: 6. The CDR3 DNA reads TGTGCCAGCAGCCAAGATGCCGGGACAGACAATGAAAAACTGTTTTTT. Its protein product is CASSQDAGTDNEKLFF.

CDR3 DNA sequence: TGTGCCAGCAGGAGGGGGGACAGATCCGTCTCTGGGGCCAACGTCCTGACTTTC. Protein product: CASRRGDRSVSGANVLTF. The chain is built from TRBV7-9 and TRBJ2-6, with D possibly being TRBD1 (7 bases). The V gene lost 6 bases and the J gene lost 0 bases, with 18 bases spanning the gap. This CDR3 has 18 amino acids. Looked up from germline, CDR1 is SEHNR and CDR2 is FQNEAQ (reference sequence).

This clone has ten or more counts. The V gene is TRBV7-2, the J gene TRBJ2-7; D uncertain. V gave up 3 bases and J gave up 5 bases, with 8 bases separating them. This CDR3 spans 12 amino acids. Germline V gives CDR1 SGHTA, CDR2 FQGNSA. The CDR3 here is CASSLGQNEQYF. The CDR3 DNA is TGTGCCAGCAGCTTGGGCCAGAACGAGCAGTACTTC.

This sequence joins TRBV7-2 and TRBJ2-5; 7 nucleotides agree with TRBD1. The germline V gene has CDR1 SGHTA and CDR2 FQGNSA. Trimming at V came to 4 bases and at J to 5 bases, leaving 13 bases not matched to a gene. The CDR3 covers 16 residues. CDR3 residues: CASSYHIRQGAETQYF. CDR3 nucleotides: TGTGCCAGCAGCTACCATATCCGACAGGGAGCCGAGACCCAGTACTTC.

This chain joins TRBV2 and TRBJ2-2, with D possibly TRBD2 on 6 matching bases. From germline, CDR1 is SNHLY and CDR2 FYNNEI. Trimming pared 5 bases from V and 4 bases from J, leaving 14 bases between. The CDR3 extends over 15 amino acids. The CDR3 coding sequence is TGTGCCAGCAGTTCAGGGAGGCTTGTCACCGGGGAGCTGTTTTTT. Its protein product is CASSSGRLVTGELFF. The full variable domain, rest sourced from reference TRBV2 and TRBJ2-2, is EPEVTQTPSHQVTQMGQEVILRCVPISNHLYFYWYRQILGQKVEFLVSFYNNEISEKSEIFDDQFSVERPDGSNFTLKIRSTKLEDSAMYFCASSSGRLVTGELFFGEGSRLTVL.

This chain joins TRBV5-6 and TRBJ1-1; D is unclear. CDR1 and CDR2 (germline): SGHDT, YYEEEE. The CDR3 has 13 residues. Deletions cut 5 bases from V and 0 bases from J, with 8 bases between. The CDR3 sequence: CASRGTMNTEAFF. The CDR3 DNA is TGTGCCAGCAGGGGAACGATGAACACTGAAGCTTTCTTT.

This rearrangement joins TRBV6-5 to TRBJ1-5, with D possibly TRBD1 on 6 matching bases. The V and J ends lost 6 bases and 6 bases respectively, with 12 bases between them. This CDR3 region has 13 residues. From germline, CDR1 is MNHEY and CDR2 SVGAGI. The CDR3 reads CASSPQGVQPQHF. The DNA of the CDR3 is TGTGCCAGCAGCCCACAGGGTGTTCAGCCCCAGCATTTT.

This chain connects TRBV9 to TRBJ2-5; D gene unclear. Between the trimmed V and J ends, which lost 2 bases and 7 bases, there was a span of 6 bases. The CDR3 is made up of 11 amino acids. Germline-derived CDR1 and CDR2 are SGDLS and YYNGEE. DNA of the CDR3: TGTGCCAGCAGCGTTAACTCGACCCAGTACTTC. Amino acid sequence: CASSVNSTQYF.

A single count supports this clone. Within the sample, other DNA sequences also encode this same CDR3. The rearrangement joins TRBV2 to TRBJ1-5; D unresolved. This CDR3 is built from 14 residues. Trimming pared 1 base from V and 0 bases from J, leaving 4 bases between. Looked up from germline, CDR1 is SNHLY and CDR2 is FYNNEI. The CDR3 is CASSEGSSNQPQHF. DNA of the CDR3: TGTGCCAGCAGTGAAGGTTCTAGCAATCAGCCCCAGCATTTT.

V gene TRBV2 combines with J gene TRBJ1-2, with 9 bases aligning to TRBD1. Trimming removed 6 bases from V and 2 bases from J; junction bases left unmatched: 4. The germline V gene encodes CDR1 SNHLY and CDR2 FYNNEI. The CDR3 has 14 residues. CDR3 sequence reads: CASSWGQGNYGYTF. DNA of the CDR3: TGTGCCAGCAGCTGGGGACAGGGAAACTATGGCTACACCTTC.

The chain links TRBV18 to TRBJ1-3; maybe TRBD1 (5 bases). Germline V CDR1 and CDR2: KGHSH, LQKENI. Trimming left V 3 bases short and J 4 bases short, with 19 bases between. This CDR3 has 17 residues. The CDR3 is CASSPNPWGSAGNTIYF. The CDR3 nucleotides are TGTGCCAGCTCACCGAACCCCTGGGGGTCCGCCGGAAACACCATATATTTT.

This clone was observed once. This chain joins TRBV11-2 and TRBJ1-1; perhaps TRBD1 as D (5 bases). V was trimmed by 3 bases and J by 2 bases, leaving 13 bases between them. This CDR3 region has 15 residues. CDR1 is SGHAT, CDR2 FQNNGV, per germline. The chain's CDR3 is CASSLARGANTEAFF. CDR3 nucleotide sequence: TGTGCCAGCAGCTTGGCCCGAGGGGCTAACACTGAAGCTTTCTTT.

The chain couples TRBV5-4 to TRBJ1-2; D is undetermined. CDR1 and CDR2 from the germline V gene are SGHNT and YYREEE (reference sequence). The V and J ends lost 4 bases and 8 bases respectively, with 12 bases between them. This CDR3 spans 12 amino acids. The CDR3 DNA reads as TGTGCCAGCAGCCTGGGAATGCGAGGCTACACCTTC. It translates to CASSLGMRGYTF.

J is TRBJ1-2 and V is TRBV29-1, with D tentatively TRBD1 (6 bases). V gave up 7 bases and J gave up 4 bases, with 16 bases separating them. This CDR3 is 13 amino acids long. Germline V gene sequence: CDR1 SQVTM, CDR2 ANQGSEA. CDR3 residues: CSGVRGEGYGYTF. Written as DNA, the CDR3 is TGCAGCGGCGTCAGGGGAGAAGGCTATGGCTACACCTTC. Full variable domain (missing parts from reference TRBV29-1 and TRBJ1-2): SAVISQKPSRDICQRGTSLTIQCQVDSQVTMMFWYRQQPGQSLTLIATANQGSEATYESGFVIDKFPISRPNLTFSTLTVSNMSPEDSSIYLCSGVRGEGYGYTFGSGTRLTVV.

This sequence joins TRBV7-2 and TRBJ1-6; TRBD1 is a possible D gene (6 bases). Trimming pared 0 bases from V and 7 bases from J, leaving 16 bases between. Germline assignment: CDR1 SGHTA and CDR2 FQGNSA. The CDR3 consists of 17 residues. CDR3 region: CASSLAPTTGENSPLHF. DNA of the CDR3: TGTGCCAGCAGCTTAGCCCCGACGACAGGCGAGAATTCACCCCTCCACTTT.

J is TRBJ1-2 and V is TRBV10-1, with a possible D match to TRBD1 (5 bases). V lost 5 bases and J lost 4, with 8 bases in between. The germline gives CDR1 WNHNN, CDR2 SYGVQD (reference sequence). The CDR3 length is 12 residues. The DNA of the CDR3 is TGCGCCAGCAGTTTTGACAGCTATGGCTACACCTTC. Encoded protein: CASSFDSYGYTF.

In this sample, this clone turned up a few times. The genes are TRBV14 and TRBJ2-7; D is undetermined. The germline V gene has CDR1 SGHDN and CDR2 FVKESK. The V end lost 2 bases, the J end lost 4 bases, and 6 bases lay between the germline ends. CDR3 length: 12 amino acids. The CDR3 sequence: CASSQRLYEQYF. CDR3 coding DNA: TGTGCCAGCAGCCAACGCCTGTACGAGCAGTACTTC.